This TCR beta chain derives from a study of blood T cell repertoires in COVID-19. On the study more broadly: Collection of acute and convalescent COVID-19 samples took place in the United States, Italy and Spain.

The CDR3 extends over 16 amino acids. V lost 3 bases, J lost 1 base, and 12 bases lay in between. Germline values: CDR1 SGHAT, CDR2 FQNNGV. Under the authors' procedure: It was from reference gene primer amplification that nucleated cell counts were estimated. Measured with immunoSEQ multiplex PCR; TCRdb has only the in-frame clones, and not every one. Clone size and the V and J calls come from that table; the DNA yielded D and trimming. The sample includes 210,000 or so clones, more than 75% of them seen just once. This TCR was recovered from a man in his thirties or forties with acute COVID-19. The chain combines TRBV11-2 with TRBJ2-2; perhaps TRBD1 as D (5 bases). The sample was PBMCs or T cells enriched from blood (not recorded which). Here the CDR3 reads CASSFNRGQNTGELFF. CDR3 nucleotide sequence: TGTGCCAGCAGCTTTAATAGGGGCCAGAACACCGGGGAGCTGTTTTTT.